The 32 T cell receptor beta chains in this list originate from one sample, sequenced in a study of cytomegalovirus exposure and HLA in healthy donors. The PCR ran on 60 Vbeta and 13 Jbeta primers. Libraries were prepared by immunoSEQ multiplex PCR; TCRdb keeps only in-frame clonotypes and omits some of them. The sample lists about 140,000 clones, roughly four fifths seen once, with roughly 1.3% in the top ten. Source material: PBMCs. Source of these receptors: a woman between 40 and 55 years old in good health and CMV-seronegative.

The chain joins TRBV4-3 to TRBJ2-4; D not certain. Looked up from germline, CDR1 is LGHNA and CDR2 is YSLEER. Trimming shortened V by 0 bases and J by 0 bases, and 15 bases separated the two germline ends. This CDR3 region has 18 residues. CDR3 loop: CASSQDADLVLAKNIQYF. CDR3 bases: TGCGCCAGCAGCCAAGATGCAGATCTAGTCTTAGCCAAAAACATTCAGTACTTC.

This clone was seen only a few times. The rearrangement joins TRBV18 to TRBJ1-1; D perhaps matches TRBD1 (5 bases). The CDR3 spans 14 residues. Germline assignment: CDR1 KGHSH and CDR2 LQKENI. V gave up 3 bases and J gave up 1 base, with 9 bases separating them. CDR3 amino acids: CASSPLRGNTEAFF. The CDR3 nucleotides read TGTGCCAGCTCACCCTTAAGGGGGAACACTGAAGCTTTCTTT.

The chain carries TRBV28 and TRBJ1-4; no firm D call. Trimming removed 3 bases at V and 8 bases at J, with 16 bases between. This CDR3 contains 15 residues. Germline V gene sequence: CDR1 MDHEN, CDR2 SYDVKM. Here the CDR3 reads CASSFRWGSGEKLFF. CDR3 nucleotides: TGTGCCAGCAGTTTTAGATGGGGTAGCGGCGAAAAACTGTTTTTT.

The chain employs TRBV28 and TRBJ1-3; D possibly corresponds to TRBD1 (5 bases). Trimming took 5 bases from V and 0 from J, leaving 14 bases between them. This CDR3 has 16 amino acids. Germline assignment: CDR1 MDHEN and CDR2 SYDVKM. CDR3 bases: TGTGCCAGCAGTCGTCCCGGGGGATTCTCTGGAAACACCATATATTTT. Its protein product is CASSRPGGFSGNTIYF. The full variable domain, its missing parts supplied by reference TRBV28 and TRBJ1-3, is DVKVTQSSRYLVKRTGEKVFLECVQDMDHENMFWYRQDPGLGLRLIYFSYDVKMKEKGDIPEGYSVSREKKERFSLILESASTNQTSMYLCASSRPGGFSGNTIYFGEGSWLTVV.

The V and J genes are TRBV5-1 and TRBJ1-1, with D possibly TRBD1 on 6 matching bases. The germline CDR1 and CDR2 sequences are SGHRS and YFSETQ. The CDR3 runs to 13 residues. V was cut by 2 bases and J by 8 bases, with 13 bases left in between. Here the CDR3 DNA reads TGCGCCAGCAGCTTTACCCCGGACAGAGAAGCTTTCTTT. Translating gives CASSFTPDREAFF.

The rearrangement links TRBV19 to TRBJ1-1; D perhaps matches TRBD1 (6 bases). This CDR3 region has 16 residues. Germline CDR1 reads LNHDA; CDR2 reads SQIVND (reference sequence). V lost 6 bases, J lost 4 bases, and 21 bases lay in between. The CDR3 loop reads CASRGAGGRGATEAFF. CDR3 sequence (DNA): TGTGCCAGTAGAGGGGCGGGCGGCCGGGGGGCCACTGAAGCTTTCTTT.

This chain connects TRBV19 to TRBJ2-2; no definite D call. Deletions cut 7 bases from V and 4 bases from J, with 10 bases between. The V gene's germline CDR1 is LNHDA and CDR2 SQIVND (reference sequence). The CDR3 length is 13 residues. The CDR3 is CASNPIPTGELFF. The CDR3 DNA reads TGTGCCAGTAACCCTATACCCACCGGGGAGCTGTTTTTT.

This chain links TRBV5-6 with TRBJ2-3; no clear D gene. From germline, CDR1 is SGHDT and CDR2 YYEEEE. This CDR3 is 13 amino acids long. Trimming left V 4 bases short and J 0 bases short, with 6 bases between. In DNA, the CDR3 is TGTGCCAGCAGCCCTGTTAGCACAGATACGCAGTATTTT. This sequence encodes CASSPVSTDTQYF.

The rearrangement joins TRBV5-4 to TRBJ1-6, with a tentative D call TRBD1 (5 bases). Germline CDR1 is SGHNT and CDR2 is YYREEE (reference sequence). Trimming shortened V by 0 bases and J by 1 base, and 14 bases separated the two germline ends. This CDR3 contains 18 residues. CDR3 sequence: CASSLGSPGMSYNSPLHF. The CDR3 region has the DNA TGTGCCAGCAGCTTGGGATCCCCAGGGATGTCCTATAATTCACCCCTCCACTTT.

This clone was observed a handful of times. The chain is built from TRBV5-8 and TRBJ2-5; 14 bases map to TRBD2. The germline V gene has CDR1 SGHTS and CDR2 YDEGEE. Germline trimming cut 0 bases from V and 0 bases from J; bases unmatched to any gene: 1. CDR3 size: 17 residues. CDR3 amino acids: CASSLGTSGGYQETQYF. Here the CDR3 DNA reads TGTGCCAGCAGCTTGGGGACTAGCGGGGGGTACCAAGAGACCCAGTACTTC.

J is TRBJ1-6 and V is TRBV2, with 7 bases identical to TRBD1. Germline CDR1 reads SNHLY; CDR2 reads FYNNEI. Unmatched junction bases numbered 8, after V lost 7 bases and J lost 5 bases. CDR3 length equals 15 residues. CDR3 nucleotide sequence: TGTGCCAGCAAAACCACAGGGGACAATAATTCACCCCTCCACTTT. This gives the protein CASKTTGDNNSPLHF.

The gene calls are TRBV28 and TRBJ1-2, with D maybe TRBD1 (6 bases). Germline V gene lookup returns CDR1 MDHEN and CDR2 SYDVKM. The V end lost 3 bases, the J end lost 4 bases, and 15 bases lay between the germline ends. CDR3 size: 15 residues. The DNA for the CDR3 is TGTGCCAGCAGTTTGCCACAGGGCCTACCCTATGGCTACACCTTC. Encoded protein: CASSLPQGLPYGYTF.

The chain employs TRBV28 and TRBJ1-5; D possibly corresponds to TRBD1 (6 bases). Germline V gene sequence: CDR1 MDHEN, CDR2 SYDVKM. The germline V and J ends were trimmed by 5 bases and 11 bases, with 13 bases remaining between them. This CDR3 is 12 amino acids long. Here the CDR3 reads CASSSYRVTQHF. The CDR3 nucleotides are TGTGCCAGCAGTAGCTACAGGGTAACCCAGCATTTT. The whole variable domain, remainder taken from reference TRBV28 and TRBJ1-5, is DVKVTQSSRYLVKRTGEKVFLECVQDMDHENMFWYRQDPGLGLRLIYFSYDVKMKEKGDIPEGYSVSREKKERFSLILESASTNQTSMYLCASSSYRVTQHFGDGTRLSIL.

The rearrangement links TRBV28 to TRBJ1-4; D is unresolved. The CDR3 length is 11 residues. The V and J ends lost 8 bases and 6 bases respectively, with 7 bases between them. Germline V gives CDR1 MDHEN, CDR2 SYDVKM. The CDR3 DNA reads as TGTGCCAGCGGGCCCTATGAAAAACTGTTTTTT. Its protein product is CASGPYEKLFF.

The chain recombines TRBV5-1 with TRBJ2-6; tentative D call: TRBD2 (6 bases). V dropped 0 bases and J dropped 0 bases, with 7 bases sitting between them. Germline CDR1 SGHRS, CDR2 YFSETQ. The CDR3 has 16 residues. CDR3 loop: CASSLGRGSGANVLTF. In DNA form, the CDR3 reads TGCGCCAGCAGCTTGGGGCGGGGCTCTGGGGCCAACGTCCTGACTTTC.

The chain carries TRBV7-9 and TRBJ2-7, with TRBD2 matching over 8 bases. CDR3 length: 15 amino acids. The germline V gene has CDR1 SEHNR and CDR2 FQNEAQ (reference sequence). V dropped 8 bases and J dropped 3; count of bases not matched to a gene: 12. The CDR3 is CASQPIAGRGYEQYF. The DNA for the CDR3 is TGTGCCAGCCAACCCATAGCGGGGCGGGGCTACGAGCAGTACTTC.

The V call is TRBV11-1, the J call TRBJ1-1; no definite D call. CDR3 size: 14 residues. Germline V CDR1 and CDR2: SGHAT, FQDESV (reference sequence). Trimming shortened V by 4 bases and J by 7 bases, and 16 bases separated the two germline ends. The DNA of the CDR3 is TGTGCCAGCAGCTCAAGCCGAGTGAAGCATGAAGCTTTCTTT. It codes for CASSSSRVKHEAFF.

V is TRBV5-6 and J is TRBJ1-1; no clear D gene. The CDR3 has 15 amino acids. V was pared by 4 bases and J by 1 base, with 14 bases between. CDR1 and CDR2 (germline): SGHDT, YYEEEE. The CDR3: CASSVMELTNTEAFF. The CDR3 DNA reads TGTGCCAGCAGCGTGATGGAGTTGACGAACACTGAAGCTTTCTTT. Supplemented by reference TRBV5-6 and TRBJ1-1, the full variable domain reads DAGVTQSPTHLIKTRGQQVTLRCSPKSGHDTVSWYQQALGQGPQFIFQYYEEEERQRGNFPDRFSGHQFPNYSSELNVNALLLGDSALYLCASSVMELTNTEAFFGQGTRLTVV.

The CDR3 sequence is CASSFSGAGDTGELFF. Here the CDR3 DNA reads TGTGCCAGCAGCTTTTCGGGGGCGGGGGACACCGGGGAGCTGTTTTTT. The chain joins TRBV7-8 to TRBJ2-2; weak D call: TRBD2 (7 bases). Germline V gene data show CDR1 as SGHVS and CDR2 as FQNEAQ. The CDR3 is made up of 16 amino acids. V lost 3 bases and J 3 bases, leaving 14 bases between the germline ends.

Concerning this clone: One end of the junction does not line up with germline, which may come from a read error. The V gene is TRBV19, the J gene TRBJ2-5; D is possibly TRBD2 (5 bases). The CDR3 loop spans 14 amino acids. CDR1 LNHDA and CDR2 SQIVND come from the germline V gene (reference sequence). The CDR3 DNA follows: TGTGCCAGTAGTATAGACGTGGGTGGGGAGAACCAGTACTTC. This codes for CASSIDVGGENQYF.

This clone has more than one count but fewer than ten. The rearrangement joins TRBV6-5 to TRBJ1-2; D not resolved. The CDR3 is made up of 11 amino acids. V lost 3 bases to trimming and J lost 8 bases, with 7 bases between them. Germline V gene data show CDR1 as MNHEY and CDR2 as SVGAGI. The CDR3 loop is CASSYLGGYTF. The CDR3 nucleotides read TGTGCCAGCAGTTATTTGGGCGGCTACACCTTC.

This clone was counted once. The chain recombines TRBV4-2 with TRBJ1-2; TRBD1 matches at 9 bases. The J segment lost 2 bases and the V segment lost 0 bases, leaving 4 bases of the junction unmatched. CDR1 is LGHNA, CDR2 YNFKEQ, per germline. This CDR3 contains 16 residues. In nucleotides, the CDR3 is TGTGCCAGCAGCCAAGAGCAGGGGACAGGGAACTATGGCTACACCTTC. Its translation: CASSQEQGTGNYGYTF.

A single count supports this clone. The chain carries TRBV5-1 and TRBJ2-5; a weak D match, TRBD2 (6 bases). Trimming removed 7 bases at V and 5 bases at J, with 15 bases between. Germline CDR1 reads SGHRS; CDR2 reads YFSETQ. CDR3 length: 13 amino acids. In DNA form, the CDR3 reads TGCGCCAGCCTCAGGGCGGGGAGCGAGACCCAGTACTTC. Translation: CASLRAGSETQYF.

The J gene is TRBJ2-3, the V gene TRBV28; D unclear. The CDR3 consists of 13 residues. Per the germline V gene, CDR1 is MDHEN and CDR2 is SYDVKM. Trimming removed 6 bases at V and 0 bases at J, with 7 bases between. The CDR3 nucleotides read TGTGCCAGCAGGTCCTTTAGCACAGATACGCAGTATTTT. Translating it yields CASRSFSTDTQYF.

The V gene is TRBV5-1, the J gene TRBJ1-3; 7 bases are a match to TRBD1. Trimming removed 0 bases from V and 0 bases from J; junction bases left unmatched: 3. CDR3 length: 16 residues. The germline CDR1 and CDR2 sequences are SGHRS and YFSETQ. Here the CDR3 reads CASSLGTGNSGNTIYF. CDR3 nucleotide sequence: TGCGCCAGCAGCTTGGGGACAGGAAACTCTGGAAACACCATATATTTT.

The CDR3 nucleotides read TGTGCCAGCAGTGAAGTCGGCAGCGACAATTCACCCCTCCACTTT. Protein sequence: CASSEVGSDNSPLHF. The J gene is TRBJ1-6, the V gene TRBV6-1; D gene uncertain. This CDR3 spans 15 amino acids. CDR1 is MNHNS and CDR2 is SASEGT in the germline V gene. The V end was cut by 1 base, the J end by 7 bases, with 11 bases between.

The V gene is TRBV5-1, the J gene TRBJ2-3, with 10 bases aligning to TRBD1. Germline CDR1 is SGHRS and CDR2 is YFSETQ. V gave up 4 bases and J gave up 4 bases; unmatched junction bases: 3. There are 14 residues in the CDR3. In nucleotides, the CDR3 is TGCGCCAGCAGCGTGGGGACAGGGGCAGATACGCAGTATTTT. Its protein product is CASSVGTGADTQYF.

The chain recombines TRBV18 with TRBJ2-7, with D unclear. V was clipped by 5 bases and J by 5 bases, with 13 bases between them. The germline V gene has CDR1 KGHSH and CDR2 LQKENI. The CDR3 is made up of 13 amino acids. The CDR3 is CASSTSAGNEQYF. CDR3 sequence (DNA): TGTGCCAGCTCAACCAGTGCAGGTAACGAGCAGTACTTC.

J is TRBJ1-2 and V is TRBV4-1; D uncertain. CDR3 length: 15 amino acids. Germline CDR1 reads MGHRA; CDR2 reads YSYEKL. The V gene lost 2 bases and the J gene lost 8 bases, with 18 bases spanning the gap. The CDR3 spells CASSQPMTHFEGYTF. CDR3 DNA sequence: TGCGCCAGCAGCCAACCCATGACACACTTTGAAGGCTACACCTTC.

The CDR3 DNA follows: TGTGCCAGCAATCCGCAGGGGATGAACACTGAAGCTTTCTTT. This codes for CASNPQGMNTEAFF. The chain links TRBV2 to TRBJ1-1; the D gene is possibly TRBD1 (6 bases). The V end lost 7 bases, the J end lost 0 bases, and 12 bases lay between the germline ends. Germline lookup yields CDR1 SNHLY and CDR2 FYNNEI. The CDR3 length is 14 residues.

V is TRBV4-3 and J is TRBJ2-3; D is perhaps TRBD1 (5 bases). The ends were cut back, 4 bases at V and 5 bases at J, with 10 bases in the middle. This CDR3 has 13 amino acids. Germline CDR1 LGHNA, CDR2 YSLEER. CDR3 protein: CASSPNRGDTQYF. CDR3 bases: TGCGCCAGCAGCCCGAATAGGGGAGATACGCAGTATTTT.

The chain links TRBV6-1 to TRBJ1-1; 8 bases line up with TRBD1. Germline CDR1 MNHNS, CDR2 SASEGT. J gave up 3 bases and V 2 bases, and 5 bases lay outside the gene matches. This CDR3 comprises 15 residues. CDR3 region: CASSEFPTGDTEAFF. CDR3 sequence (DNA): TGTGCCAGCAGTGAATTCCCGACAGGGGACACTGAAGCTTTCTTT.